The 32 T cell receptor beta chains below were found in one sample sequenced in a study of blood T cells in healthy people across ages. The use of a sample-barcoded 5' primer and a J-beta primer mix characterized a second PCR of about 7 to 12 cycles. One entry per CDR3 protein results from TCRdb running MiXCR on the 5' RACE reads. The repertoire has about 970,000 distinct CDR3 sequences, roughly half of them found once; the top ten carry about a fifth. Sample: blood. All receptors come from a woman in her sixties in good health.

V usage is TRBV20-1 and J usage is TRBJ2-3; a weak D match, TRBD1 (7 bases). The germline V and J ends were trimmed by 7 bases and 3 bases, with 11 bases remaining between them. This CDR3 has 12 residues. Germline CDR1 reads DFQATT; CDR2 reads SNEGSKA (reference sequence). The CDR3 reads CSEAGQTDTQYF. CDR3 nucleotide sequence: TGCAGTGAGGCGGGACAGACAGATACGCAGTATTTT.

The chain uses TRBV7-9 and TRBJ2-5; D unresolved. The germline V gene has CDR1 SEHNR and CDR2 FQNEAQ (reference sequence). V was pared by 1 base and J by 7 bases, with 10 bases between. CDR3 length: 13 amino acids. Here the CDR3 reads CASSLGLLRTQYF. The CDR3 DNA reads as TGTGCCAGCAGCTTAGGTCTACTCCGGACCCAGTACTTC. The full variable domain, rest sourced from reference TRBV7-9 and TRBJ2-5, is DTGVSQNPRHKITKRGQNVTFRCDPISEHNRLYWYRQTLGQGPEFLTYFQNEAQLEKSRLLSDRFSAERPKGSFSTLEIQRTEQGDSAMYLCASSLGLLRTQYFGPGTRLLVL.

This chain uses TRBV24-1 with TRBJ2-6; D call uncertain. CDR3 size: 16 residues. In germline, CDR1 is KGHDR, CDR2 SFDVKD. V shed 5 bases and J shed 4 bases, with 14 bases lying between them. The CDR3 loop is CATSVRFGPGANVLTF. The CDR3 region has the DNA TGTGCCACCAGTGTGAGGTTTGGCCCGGGGGCCAACGTCCTGACTTTC.

The rearrangement uses TRBV7-8 and TRBJ2-7; the D is unclear. The CDR3 sequence is 14 residues long. V lost 3 bases, J lost 0 bases, and 9 bases lay in between. Germline loops: CDR1 SGHVS, CDR2 FQNEAQ. The CDR3 protein is CASSFSQNSYEQYF. For the CDR3, the DNA is TGTGCCAGCAGCTTCTCGCAGAACTCCTACGAGCAGTACTTC.

The V and J genes are TRBV29-1 and TRBJ2-1; D is ambiguous. Germline CDR1 is SQVTM and CDR2 is ANQGSEA. V lost 1 base and J 9 bases, leaving 10 bases between the germline ends. This CDR3 is 12 amino acids long. CDR3 DNA sequence: TGCAGCGTTGAAGTAGGTCATAGTGAGCAGTTCTTC. Its translation is CSVEVGHSEQFF.

The chain recombines TRBV7-9 with TRBJ1-1; 8 nucleotides match TRBD1. With V trimmed by 3 bases and J by 4 bases, 7 bases remained unmatched. The germline V gene encodes CDR1 SEHNR and CDR2 FQNEAQ (reference sequence). This CDR3 is 15 amino acids long. CDR3 residues: CASSLTGARTTEAFF. The CDR3, as DNA: TGTGCCAGCAGCTTGACAGGGGCGAGGACCACTGAAGCTTTCTTT.

This clonotype was seen a few times. The chain is built from TRBV29-1 and TRBJ2-1; D unresolved. The germline V gene encodes CDR1 SQVTM and CDR2 ANQGSEA. Trimming shortened V by 4 bases and J by 0 bases, and 7 bases separated the two germline ends. CDR3 length equals 13 residues. The CDR3 sequence: CSVAWSSYNEQFF. As DNA, the CDR3 is TGCAGCGTTGCCTGGAGCTCCTACAATGAGCAGTTCTTC.

This clonotype was detected a few times. This chain connects TRBV20-1 to TRBJ1-1; D is unclear. Trimming stripped 6 bases from V and 1 base from J, with 9 bases between. CDR3 length: 12 amino acids. Germline V gene lookup returns CDR1 DFQATT and CDR2 SNEGSKA (reference sequence). The chain's CDR3 is CSARTENTEAFF. The DNA for the CDR3 is TGCAGTGCCAGGACCGAGAACACTGAAGCTTTCTTT.

Worth noting for this clonotype: Compared with germline, one end of the junction differs, possibly owing to a read error. The CDR3 nucleotides read TGTGCCAGCACAGGGGCGGGGTCGGATACGCAGTGTTTT. Translating gives CASTGAGSDTQCF. V gene TRBV2 combines with J gene TRBJ2-3, with D perhaps assigned TRBD1 or TRBD2 (6 bases each). This CDR3 has 13 residues. Germline assignment: CDR1 SNHLY and CDR2 FYNNEI.

The chain recombines TRBV20-1 with TRBJ2-5; 7 positions match TRBD2. The CDR3 loop spans 12 amino acids. Germline CDR1 and CDR2: DFQATT and SNEGSKA (reference sequence). Trimming cost V 6 bases and J 5 bases; bases outside gene matches: 6. The CDR3 nucleotides are TGCAGTGCCGGACTAGTCTTGGAGACCCAGTACTTC. Encoded protein: CSAGLVLETQYF.

This clonotype was recorded many times. The V and J genes are TRBV20-1 and TRBJ1-1; tentative D call: TRBD1 (5 bases). V was clipped by 4 bases and J by 7 bases, with 10 bases between them. The CDR3 extends over 11 amino acids. The V gene's germline CDR1 is DFQATT and CDR2 SNEGSKA (reference sequence). The CDR3 sequence: CSAIDRLEAFF. The CDR3 bases are TGCAGTGCTATTGACAGACTTGAAGCTTTCTTT.

The chain uses TRBV2 and TRBJ2-6; no firm D call. The V end was cut by 0 bases, the J end by 3 bases, with 6 bases between. CDR3 length equals 15 residues. Looked up from germline, CDR1 is SNHLY and CDR2 is FYNNEI. The CDR3 DNA reads TGTGCCAGCAGTGAAGCGGGATTTGGGGCCAACGTCCTGACTTTC. Encoded protein: CASSEAGFGANVLTF.

The chain joins TRBV20-1 to TRBJ2-5; 7 bases match TRBD1. TRBJ2-7 matches the DNA end more closely, so the J call is doubtful. The length of the CDR3 is 13 residues. Per germline, CDR1 DFQATT and CDR2 SNEGSKA (reference sequence). The CDR3 is CSATDRLTYEQYF. CDR3 DNA: TGCAGTGCTACGGACAGGTTAACCTACGAGCAGTACTTC.

This clonotype was seen more than once but under ten times. The genes are TRBV7-9 and TRBJ2-1; no clear D gene. Germline lookup yields CDR1 SEHNR and CDR2 FQNEAQ (reference sequence). This CDR3 region has 16 residues. V lost 1 base and J 1 base, leaving 11 bases between the germline ends. As DNA, the CDR3 is TGTGCCAGCAGCTTAGGTTCGGGTTTGTCCTACAATGAGCAGTTCTTC. This sequence encodes CASSLGSGLSYNEQFF. Complete variable domain (other parts from reference TRBV7-9 and TRBJ2-1): DTGVSQNPRHKITKRGQNVTFRCDPISEHNRLYWYRQTLGQGPEFLTYFQNEAQLEKSRLLSDRFSAERPKGSFSTLEIQRTEQGDSAMYLCASSLGSGLSYNEQFFGPGTRLTVL.

The chain uses TRBV12-3 or TRBV12-4 and TRBJ2-5; no definite D call. The germline V and J ends were trimmed by 3 bases and 0 bases, with 11 bases remaining between them. The CDR3 runs to 15 residues. CDR3 loop: CASSFLSPYQETQYF. The DNA for the CDR3 is TGTGCCAGCAGTTTTTTGTCACCGTACCAAGAGACCCAGTACTTC.

This chain connects TRBV25-1 to TRBJ2-3, with D possibly TRBD1 on 6 matching bases. This CDR3 is 14 amino acids long. V gave up 8 bases and J gave up 2 bases, with 14 bases separating them. In germline, CDR1 is MGHDK, CDR2 SYGVNS. The CDR3 spells CASAPQGFTDTQYF. CDR3 nucleotides: TGTGCCAGCGCACCACAGGGATTCACAGATACGCAGTATTTT.

There are a few counts of this clonotype. The genes are TRBV4-1 and TRBJ2-3; D not resolved. The germline V and J ends were trimmed by 4 bases and 3 bases, with 11 bases remaining between them. The CDR3 is made up of 14 amino acids. Germline V gives CDR1 MGHRA, CDR2 YSYEKL. CDR3 residues: CASSPVILTDTQYF. In DNA, the CDR3 is TGCGCCAGCAGCCCGGTGATCCTAACAGATACGCAGTATTTT.

The CDR3 DNA is TGTGCCAGCAGTTTCGAGCCATTGGTGGAATTCTCACCCCTCCACTTT. Its translation is CASSFEPLVEFSPLHF. The J gene is TRBJ1-6, the V gene TRBV28; D not resolved. CDR1 and CDR2 from the germline V gene are MDHEN and SYDVKM. This CDR3 spans 16 amino acids. Trimming shortened V by 3 bases and J by 10 bases, and 19 bases separated the two germline ends.

The gene calls are TRBV29-1 and TRBJ2-1, with 8 bases that match TRBD2. The CDR3 totals 12 residues. After removal of 8 bases from V and 10 bases from J, the junction contained 10 bases not matched to a gene. Germline V gene lookup returns CDR1 SQVTM and CDR2 ANQGSEA. The CDR3 protein is CSLRRAGGEQFF. As DNA, the CDR3 is TGCAGCCTCCGTCGGGCGGGGGGCGAGCAGTTCTTC.

This clonotype was counted a few times. V usage is TRBV29-1 and J usage is TRBJ2-6; 7 positions match TRBD1. CDR3 length equals 17 residues. V was pared by 6 bases and J by 1 base, with 12 bases of the junction left unmatched. CDR1 and CDR2 (germline): SQVTM, ANQGSEA. CDR3 bases: TGCAGCGTCTCCTACAGGGGCAGCAATTCTGGGGCCAACGTCCTGACTTTC. The encoded protein is CSVSYRGSNSGANVLTF.

This sequence joins TRBV4-1 and TRBJ2-3; 7 bases fit TRBD1. The V gene end was trimmed by 0 bases and the J gene end by 4 bases; junction bases not matched to a gene: 4. CDR1 and CDR2 from the germline V gene are MGHRA and YSYEKL. The CDR3 totals 15 residues. The CDR3 sequence is CASSQERGLADTQYF. The CDR3, as DNA: TGCGCCAGCAGCCAAGAAAGGGGGCTGGCAGATACGCAGTATTTT.

The CDR3 nucleotides are TGTGCCAGCAGCTTGGCTGGACGGAGCGAGGATGAGCAGTTCTTC. It yields the protein CASSLAGRSEDEQFF. The genes are TRBV7-8 and TRBJ2-1, with no clear D. The CDR3 sequence is 15 residues long. The germline gives CDR1 SGHVS, CDR2 FQNEAQ. V was pared by 3 bases and J by 8 bases, with 17 bases between.

The chain links TRBV28 to TRBJ2-1; D ambiguous. The CDR3 runs to 14 residues. The germline V gene has CDR1 MDHEN and CDR2 SYDVKM. The V end lost 3 bases, the J end lost 5 bases, and 11 bases lay between the germline ends. The CDR3 DNA reads as TGTGCCAGCAGTTTGGTCCTATCGAACAATGAGCAGTTCTTC. This sequence encodes CASSLVLSNNEQFF. Together with reference TRBV28 and TRBJ2-1, the CDR3 gives the full variable domain: DVKVTQSSRYLVKRTGEKVFLECVQDMDHENMFWYRQDPGLGLRLIYFSYDVKMKEKGDIPEGYSVSREKKERFSLILESASTNQTSMYLCASSLVLSNNEQFFGPGTRLTVL.

This chain links TRBV11-1 with TRBJ2-1; D ambiguous. From germline, CDR1 is SGHAT and CDR2 FQDESV (reference sequence). Trimming took 4 bases from V and 10 from J, leaving 8 bases between them. The CDR3 has 11 residues. CDR3 residues: CASSSTWEQFF. The DNA for the CDR3 is TGTGCCAGCAGCTCGACCTGGGAGCAGTTCTTC.

The table lists this clonotype with a count of one. V is TRBV6-6 and J is TRBJ1-2, with D possibly being TRBD1 (5 bases). The CDR3 spans 15 residues. The V and J ends lost 2 bases and 3 bases respectively, with 13 bases between them. Per germline, CDR1 MNHNY and CDR2 SVGAGI (reference sequence). The CDR3 bases are TGTGCCAGCAGTTACATTGTCACAGGCGACTATGGCTACACCTTC. Translating gives CASSYIVTGDYGYTF.

This chain uses TRBV6-5 with TRBJ2-6; D is undetermined. CDR1 is MNHEY, CDR2 SVGAGI, per germline. With 0 bases removed from V and 1 base from J, the gap between germline ends came to 7 bases. The CDR3 is 16 amino acids. The CDR3 DNA reads TGTGCCAGCAGTTACTCGGGAAGGTCTGGGGCCAACGTCCTGACTTTC. This encodes CASSYSGRSGANVLTF.

A few counts support this clonotype. The rearrangement uses TRBV6-5 and TRBJ2-7; maybe TRBD2 (6 bases). Per germline, CDR1 MNHEY and CDR2 SVGAGI. Trimming shortened V by 4 bases and J by 7 bases, and 17 bases separated the two germline ends. The CDR3 loop spans 14 amino acids. CDR3 amino acids: CASSSGLNAGEQYF. The DNA for the CDR3 is TGTGCCAGCAGTTCCGGGCTGAACGCGGGGGAGCAGTACTTC.

This rearrangement joins TRBV20-1 to TRBJ2-7; D possibly corresponds to TRBD2 (5 bases). The CDR3 runs to 13 residues. Germline V gives CDR1 DFQATT, CDR2 SNEGSKA (reference sequence). Trimming left V 1 base short and J 4 bases short, with 11 bases between. The CDR3 spells CSARGGGDYEQYF. The DNA of the CDR3 is TGCAGTGCTAGAGGCGGAGGAGATTACGAGCAGTACTTC.

Notes on this clonotype: A much larger clone is a single base away; this may be a read error. The chain links TRBV27 to TRBJ1-5, with TRBD1 identical over 9 bases. The CDR3 runs to 15 residues. Germline V gene lookup returns CDR1 MNHEY and CDR2 SMNVEV (reference sequence). The CDR3, as DNA: TGTGTCAGCAGTTTTCGGACAGGGGGCAATCAGCCCCAGCATTTT. This encodes CVSSFRTGGNQPQHF.

The chain is built from TRBV12-3 or TRBV12-4 and TRBJ2-7; 8 bases are a match to TRBD2. Trimming at V came to 5 bases and at J to 6 bases, leaving 6 bases not matched to a gene. The CDR3 runs to 13 residues. CDR3 residues: CASSSGRGPEQYF. The CDR3 coding sequence is TGTGCCAGCAGTAGCGGGAGAGGTCCCGAGCAGTACTTC.

This clonotype was counted between two and nine times. V and J are TRBV4-3 and TRBJ2-1; 8 positions match TRBD2. Germline V gene lookup returns CDR1 LGHNA and CDR2 YSLEER. Germline trimming cut 3 bases from V and 6 bases from J; bases unmatched to any gene: 10. The CDR3 runs 16 residues. The CDR3 DNA is TGCGCCAGCAGCCATACGATAGCGGGATCCCTCAATGAGCAGTTCTTC. The encoded protein is CASSHTIAGSLNEQFF.

The chain has TRBV6-2 or TRBV6-3 and TRBJ2-1, with D tentatively TRBD1 (6 bases). In germline, CDR1 is MNHEY, CDR2 SVGEGT. V lost 5 bases, J lost 3 bases, and 11 bases lay in between. The CDR3 spans 14 residues. In nucleotides, the CDR3 is TGTGCCAGCAGTCCGGGACAATACTACAATGAGCAGTTCTTC. Translated: CASSPGQYYNEQFF.